The T cell receptor (beta chain) under discussion was sequenced for a study of cytomegalovirus exposure and HLA in healthy donors. Study results and caveats: The sole available immune exposure information was CMV serostatus.

The PCR contained 60 Vbeta and 13 Jbeta primers. Libraries were prepared by immunoSEQ multiplex PCR; TCRdb keeps only in-frame clonotypes and omits some of them. The data contain 100,000 to 150,000 clones, 75% to 85% of them singletons. On this clone: Its antigen remains unidentified.

After removal of 5 bases from V and 3 bases from J, the junction contained 7 bases not matched to a gene. Germline CDR1 SGHAT, CDR2 FQNNGV. The CDR3 length is 14 residues. The genes are TRBV11-2 and TRBJ2-7, with 7 bases aligning to TRBD1. Specimen: PBMCs. The receptor was isolated from a man aged 30 to 39 in good health and CMV-seropositive. CDR3 nucleotides: TGTGCCAGCAGCCCGGGACAGTCCAGCTACGAGCAGTACTTC. Translation gives CASSPGQSSYEQYF.